These 32 T cell receptor beta chains originate from one sample sequenced in a study of blood T cell repertoires in COVID-19. TCRdb's table, derived via immunoSEQ multiplex PCR, lists solely in-frame clones and lacks some. Among hundreds of thousands of clones listed, about 86% were seen once. Sequencing was done on a sample of PBMCs or T cells enriched from blood (not recorded which). The source is a woman aged 40 to 49 with acute COVID-19.

The chain is built from TRBV19 and TRBJ1-5, with D possibly matching TRBD1 (6 bases). Looked up from germline, CDR1 is LNHDA and CDR2 is SQIVND (reference sequence). Trimming removed 4 bases at V and 6 bases at J, with 10 bases between. The CDR3 spans 13 residues. CDR3 amino acids: CASSRDKIQPQHF. CDR3 nucleotide sequence: TGTGCCAGTAGTAGGGACAAGATTCAGCCCCAGCATTTT.

This clone appeared once. The chain uses TRBV3-1 (or the pseudogene TRBV3-2) and TRBJ2-1, with no clear D. The CDR3 extends over 12 amino acids. CDR1 is LGHDT, CDR2 YNNKEL, per germline (reference sequence). The ends were cut back, 7 bases at V and 12 bases at J, with 16 bases in the middle. CDR3 sequence reads: CASTDAGSGQFF. The CDR3 region has the DNA TGTGCCAGCACGGATGCCGGGTCGGGGCAGTTCTTC.

This clone was counted once. The rearrangement joins TRBV27 to TRBJ2-1; weak D call: TRBD2 (8 bases). V was pared by 5 bases and J by 7 bases, with 21 bases between. The length of the CDR3 is 16 residues. Germline values: CDR1 MNHEY, CDR2 SMNVEV (reference sequence). CDR3 sequence reads: CASSHQGGGRWNEQFF. The CDR3 DNA reads as TGTGCCAGCAGTCACCAGGGGGGCGGGAGGTGGAATGAGCAGTTCTTC.

The V and J genes are TRBV6-5 and TRBJ1-3; 11 nucleotides agree with TRBD1. V shed 4 bases and J 7 bases; nucleotides not matched to a gene: 9. The CDR3 is 16 residues long. Germline CDR1 MNHEY, CDR2 SVGAGI. DNA for the CDR3: TGTGCCAGCAGTTCGCCGGACAGGGGGCGAGGTAACACCATATATTTT. Translation: CASSSPDRGRGNTIYF.

CDR3 sequence (DNA): TGTGCCAGCAGCCAAAGGGAGGCCGGGGAGCTGTTTTTT. Its protein is CASSQREAGELFF. The chain carries TRBV4-2 and TRBJ2-2, with D possibly matching TRBD2 (6 bases). CDR1 is LGHNA and CDR2 is YNFKEQ in the germline V gene. The CDR3 runs 13 residues. Trimming took off 2 bases at V and 6 bases at J, with 7 bases between the two ends.

V gene TRBV12-3 or TRBV12-4 combines with J gene TRBJ2-3; D gene uncertain. The CDR3 contains 12 residues. Trimming stripped 5 bases from V and 7 bases from J, with 10 bases between. CDR3 sequence: CASSMSSHTQYF. In DNA form, the CDR3 reads TGTGCCAGCAGTATGAGCTCTCATACGCAGTATTTT.

This clone appeared a few times. The rearrangement joins TRBV3-1 (or the pseudogene TRBV3-2) to TRBJ2-7, with D perhaps matching TRBD1 (5 bases). The CDR3 is 13 amino acids. CDR1 is LGHDT and CDR2 is YNNKEL in the germline V gene (reference sequence). V shed 3 bases and J shed 4 bases, with 10 bases lying between them. As DNA, the CDR3 is TGTGCCAGCAGCCAGGGGCCCGGGTACGAGCAGTACTTC. Translating gives CASSQGPGYEQYF.

The chain carries TRBV20-1 and TRBJ1-3, with TRBD1 identical over 10 bases. CDR3 length equals 13 residues. V dropped 5 bases and J dropped 8; count of bases not matched to a gene: 6. Germline-derived CDR1 and CDR2 are DFQATT and SNEGSKA (reference sequence). CDR3 protein: CSARGTGADTIYF. The CDR3 DNA sequence: TGCAGTGCTCGTGGGACAGGGGCCGACACCATATATTTT.

The V call is TRBV4-1, the J call TRBJ2-5, with 7 positions matching TRBD1. V was clipped by 2 bases and J by 2 bases; unmatched bases: 14. This CDR3 spans 18 amino acids. Germline assignment: CDR1 MGHRA and CDR2 YSYEKL. The CDR3 DNA reads as TGCGCCAGCAGCCAATCCCCAAACAGGGACAGCTCTCAAGAGACCCAGTACTTC. Residues: CASSQSPNRDSSQETQYF.

The V and J genes are TRBV5-1 and TRBJ2-3; D perhaps matches TRBD2 (5 bases). Looked up from germline, CDR1 is SGHRS and CDR2 is YFSETQ. V dropped 0 bases and J dropped 7 bases, with 12 bases sitting between them. This CDR3 is built from 14 residues. The CDR3 DNA follows: TGCGCCAGCAGCTTGGCCGGGGAGTACAATACGCAGTATTTT. Amino acids: CASSLAGEYNTQYF.

This chain uses TRBV11-3 with TRBJ2-1; the D gene is possibly TRBD1 (5 bases). This CDR3 has 15 residues. From germline, CDR1 is SGHNT and CDR2 YENEEA. With 3 bases removed from V and 4 bases from J, the gap between germline ends came to 13 bases. The chain's CDR3 is CASSLEGARYNEQFF. Written as DNA, the CDR3 is TGTGCCAGCAGCTTGGAAGGGGCTAGATACAATGAGCAGTTCTTC. The full variable domain, in which reference TRBV11-3 and TRBJ2-1 provide the parts outside the CDR3, is EAGVVQSPRYKIIEKKQPVAFWCNPISGHNTLYWYLQNLGQGPELLIRYENEEAVDDSQLPKDRFSAERLKGVDSTLKIQPAELGDSAVYLCASSLEGARYNEQFFGPGTRLTVL.

This chain connects TRBV19 to TRBJ1-2; D might be TRBD1 (6 bases). V lost 4 bases and J lost 8, with 20 bases in between. Per the germline V gene, CDR1 is LNHDA and CDR2 is SQIVND (reference sequence). The CDR3 extends over 15 amino acids. CDR3 nucleotide sequence: TGTGCCAGTAGTACGCAAAGGACAGAGGGCTTAGGCTACACCTTC. This sequence encodes CASSTQRTEGLGYTF.

J is TRBJ1-1 and V is TRBV12-3 or TRBV12-4; D is perhaps TRBD1 (5 bases). With 7 bases removed from V and 4 bases from J, the gap between germline ends came to 13 bases. The CDR3 has 13 amino acids. The CDR3 DNA reads TGTGCCAGCACCTCAGGGTCTGGCACTGAAGCTTTCTTT. Protein sequence: CASTSGSGTEAFF.

This sequence joins TRBV7-3 and TRBJ2-4; 7 bases line up with TRBD1. V dropped 5 bases and J dropped 5; count of bases not matched to a gene: 9. The germline V gene has CDR1 SGHTA and CDR2 FQGTGA. The CDR3 runs 15 residues. DNA of the CDR3: TGTGCCAGCAGCCGATCATCCGGGACAGAAAACATTCAGTACTTC. It specifies CASSRSSGTENIQYF.

The chain couples TRBV25-1 to TRBJ1-5, with 7 bases that match TRBD1. The CDR3 is 14 amino acids. Germline V gives CDR1 MGHDK, CDR2 SYGVNS. V shed 2 bases and J 5 bases; nucleotides not matched to a gene: 3. The CDR3 sequence: CASSEAGGDQPQHF. The CDR3 region has the DNA TGTGCCAGCAGTGAAGCAGGGGGTGATCAGCCCCAGCATTTT.

CDR3: CASSTRRGTEAFF. The CDR3 DNA reads TGTGCCAGCAGCACCCGGCGGGGGACTGAAGCTTTCTTT. The rearrangement joins TRBV11-2 to TRBJ1-1, with D perhaps TRBD1 (5 bases). V shed 5 bases and J shed 5 bases, with 12 bases lying between them. The germline CDR1 and CDR2 sequences are SGHAT and FQNNGV. The CDR3 has 13 residues.

CDR3 sequence (DNA): TGTGCCACCAGCAGACCAGGGTCGACCAATCAGCCCCAGCATTTT. Its translation: CATSRPGSTNQPQHF. The chain is built from TRBV15 and TRBJ1-5; possibly TRBD1 for D (5 bases). This CDR3 is 15 amino acids long. The germline V gene encodes CDR1 LNHNV and CDR2 YYDKDF (reference sequence). V was trimmed by 2 bases and J by 3 bases, leaving 11 bases between them.

The J gene is TRBJ2-2, the V gene TRBV19; 11 nucleotides line up with TRBD2. This CDR3 has 15 amino acids. V was pared by 7 bases and J by 0 bases, with 1 base of the junction left unmatched. Per germline, CDR1 LNHDA and CDR2 SQIVND (reference sequence). The chain's CDR3 is CASKLAGANTGELFF. For the CDR3, the DNA is TGTGCCAGTAAACTAGCGGGAGCGAACACCGGGGAGCTGTTTTTT.

CDR3 nucleotides: TGTGCCACCCAACAGCTTAGCACAGATACGCAGTATTTT. Translating gives CATQQLSTDTQYF. The rearrangement uses TRBV10-3 and TRBJ2-3; D not resolved. Germline values: CDR1 ENHRY, CDR2 SYGVKD. The CDR3 loop spans 13 amino acids. The V end was cut by 10 bases, the J end by 0 bases, with 11 bases between.

The chain uses TRBV6-5 and TRBJ1-2; TRBD1 matches at 7 bases. J lost 2 bases, V lost 3 bases, and 6 bases had no gene match. Germline V lookup: CDR1 MNHEY, CDR2 SVGAGI. The CDR3 extends over 15 amino acids. The DNA for the CDR3 is TGTGCCAGCAGTTATTCGGGACAGATAAACTATGGCTACACCTTC. Translating it yields CASSYSGQINYGYTF.

The V call is TRBV4-2, the J call TRBJ1-2; D gene unclear. The germline V and J ends were trimmed by 0 bases and 7 bases, with 12 bases remaining between them. The CDR3 runs 14 residues. CDR1 is LGHNA, CDR2 YNFKEQ, per germline. The DNA of the CDR3 is TGTGCCAGCAGCCAAGATAGCGACGGTGGTGGCTACACCTTC. Protein sequence: CASSQDSDGGGYTF.

The table lists this clone with a count of one. The chain employs TRBV29-1 and TRBJ2-3; a weak D match, TRBD2 (6 bases). V dropped 1 base and J dropped 3 bases, with 14 bases sitting between them. The V gene's germline CDR1 is SQVTM and CDR2 ANQGSEA. The CDR3 contains 15 residues. The CDR3 DNA follows: TGCAGCGTTGAAGGCGGGGTTAGGCCGACAGATACGCAGTATTTT. The encoded protein is CSVEGGVRPTDTQYF.

The V call is TRBV6-1, the J call TRBJ2-5; possible D gene TRBD1, 6 bases. Germline lookup yields CDR1 MNHNS and CDR2 SASEGT. CDR3 length: 16 residues. V was clipped by 4 bases and J by 4 bases, with 19 bases between them. The CDR3, as DNA: TGTGCCAGCAGTGGCGTCCTCCAGGGGCGTCGAGAGACCCAGTACTTC. Translated: CASSGVLQGRRETQYF.

This chain uses TRBV19 with TRBJ1-3, with 8 nucleotides matching TRBD1. This CDR3 region has 16 residues. Germline V gene lookup returns CDR1 LNHDA and CDR2 SQIVND (reference sequence). The J segment lost 3 bases and the V segment lost 2 bases, leaving 6 bases of the junction unmatched. CDR3: CASSIKDRAYGNTIYF. The CDR3 bases are TGTGCCAGTAGTATAAAGGACAGGGCCTATGGAAACACCATATATTTT.

V and J are TRBV10-1 and TRBJ2-1, with unresolved D. The CDR3 spans 13 residues. Trimming pared 5 bases from V and 4 bases from J, leaving 9 bases between. CDR1 WNHNN and CDR2 SYGVQD come from the germline V gene (reference sequence). CDR3: CASSQEIYNEQFF. In DNA form, the CDR3 reads TGCGCCAGCAGTCAGGAAATATACAATGAGCAGTTCTTC.

The chain joins TRBV10-3 to TRBJ2-7; tentative D call: TRBD2 (7 bases). Germline V lookup: CDR1 ENHRY, CDR2 SYGVKD. This CDR3 spans 15 amino acids. Trimming shortened V by 7 bases and J by 2 bases, and 18 bases separated the two germline ends. The CDR3: CAIMGGGSSPYEQYF. In nucleotides, the CDR3 is TGTGCCATCATGGGGGGCGGGAGTTCACCCTACGAGCAGTACTTC.

The chain recombines TRBV5-1 with TRBJ1-2; 7 nucleotides line up with TRBD1. V dropped 3 bases and J dropped 7; count of bases not matched to a gene: 15. This CDR3 comprises 16 residues. Germline V gene lookup returns CDR1 SGHRS and CDR2 YFSETQ. DNA for the CDR3: TGCGCCAGCAGCTGGATAAAACAGGGGATAGTCGGTGGCTACACCTTC. Translation: CASSWIKQGIVGGYTF.

The chain joins TRBV7-6 to TRBJ2-7; 7 nucleotides align to TRBD2. V lost 0 bases to trimming and J lost 6 bases; unmatched junction nucleotides: 14. Germline V CDR1 and CDR2: SGHVS, FNYEAQ. The CDR3 totals 17 residues. The CDR3 region is CASSLAKAGGRLREQYF. Written as DNA, the CDR3 is TGTGCCAGCAGCTTAGCGAAGGCGGGCGGGAGATTGCGCGAGCAGTACTTC.

The V and J genes are TRBV9 and TRBJ1-1; D not certain. The germline CDR1 and CDR2 sequences are SGDLS and YYNGEE. V was clipped by 3 bases and J by 0 bases, with 6 bases between them. The CDR3 sequence is 13 residues long. This CDR3 is CASSASVNTEAFF. The CDR3 DNA is TGTGCCAGCAGCGCCTCCGTGAACACTGAAGCTTTCTTT.

The V call is TRBV11-3, the J call TRBJ1-5; no definite D call. V gave up 1 base and J gave up 0 bases, with 22 bases separating them. Germline lookup yields CDR1 SGHNT and CDR2 YENEEA. This CDR3 has 20 residues. The CDR3 loop reads CASSLGDPGRSFHSNQPQHF. DNA of the CDR3: TGTGCCAGCAGCTTAGGGGATCCGGGAAGGTCTTTTCATAGCAATCAGCCCCAGCATTTT. The variable domain in full, completed from reference TRBV11-3 and TRBJ1-5, reads EAGVVQSPRYKIIEKKQPVAFWCNPISGHNTLYWYLQNLGQGPELLIRYENEEAVDDSQLPKDRFSAERLKGVDSTLKIQPAELGDSAVYLCASSLGDPGRSFHSNQPQHFGDGTRLSIL.

The chain combines TRBV5-1 with TRBJ2-7; maybe TRBD2 (6 bases). The CDR3 has 15 amino acids. Germline lookup yields CDR1 SGHRS and CDR2 YFSETQ. V shed 2 bases and J shed 0 bases, with 12 bases lying between them. The CDR3 loop is CASSFRGLASYEQYF. The CDR3 DNA follows: TGCGCCAGCAGCTTTAGGGGACTTGCCTCCTACGAGCAGTACTTC. Full variable domain (remainder filled in from reference TRBV5-1 and TRBJ2-7): KAGVTQTPRYLIKTRGQQVTLSCSPISGHRSVSWYQQTPGQGLQFLFEYFSETQRNKGNFPGRFSGRQFSNSRSEMNVSTLELGDSALYLCASSFRGLASYEQYFGPGTRLTVT.

This clone was recorded only once. The rearrangement uses TRBV6-5 and TRBJ2-7; TRBD1 matches 8 bases. V lost 6 bases to trimming and J lost 3 bases; unmatched junction nucleotides: 10. Germline V lookup: CDR1 MNHEY, CDR2 SVGAGI. The CDR3 is 15 residues long. The CDR3 sequence is CASSPTGTGVYEQYF. For the CDR3, the DNA is TGTGCCAGCAGCCCGACCGGGACAGGAGTCTACGAGCAGTACTTC.